This TCR beta chain appears in the sequencing data of a study of T cell changes during pregnancy in multiple sclerosis. V was clipped by 6 bases and J by 1 base, with 13 bases between them. The germline V gene has CDR1 ENHRY and CDR2 SYGVKD. The CDR3 spans 14 residues. The method was immunoSEQ multiplex PCR; TCRdb's version includes in-frame clones alone and lacks a portion of them. This sample has 93,000 or so clones, with 85% to 95% found just once. The source is a female donor with multiple sclerosis, enrolled in a pregnancy study. V and J are TRBV10-3 and TRBJ2-7; a weak D match, TRBD2 (6 bases). The sequencing used peripheral blood, collected after pregnancy. CDR3 amino acids: CAIRLTGTSYEQYF. CDR3 sequence (DNA): TGTGCCATCAGGCTTACCGGGACTTCCTACGAGCAGTACTTC.